A selection of T cell receptor beta chains follows, all from one sample in a study of blood T cell repertoires in COVID-19. TCRdb keeps only in-frame clones here, not all; method: immunoSEQ multiplex PCR. Counted here are approximately 290,000 clones, about 85% occurring once; the ten biggest clones make up 0.87%. The source material was peripheral blood. Receptors originate from a human donor with COVID-19, enrolled during active disease. The donor label of this sample is uncertain. Each CDR3 is given with its conserved first and last residue. The order of the fields is J gene, V gene, clone size, D gene, CDR3 DNA, CDR3 protein. The D gene is left open where the match is weak. Only part of the rows carry a size: once, few, many, or a class if the clone is expanded.

j_gene: TRBJ1-6
v_gene: TRBV3-1/TRBV3-2
abundance: once
d_gene: .
CDR3nt: TGTGCCAGCAGCCCGGTGGCCTATAATTCACCCCTCCACTTT
CDR3aa: CASSPVAYNSPLHF

j_gene: TRBJ2-4
v_gene: TRBV7-9
abundance: once
d_gene: .
CDR3nt: TGTGCCAGCAGCCTACCGGAGGGGGCCAAAAACATTCAGTACTTC
CDR3aa: CASSLPEGAKNIQYF

j_gene: TRBJ1-6
v_gene: TRBV18
abundance: once
d_gene: .
CDR3nt: TGTGCCAGCTCAAGCAGGACTCGCGACTCACCCCTCCACTTT
CDR3aa: CASSSRTRDSPLHF

j_gene: TRBJ2-1
v_gene: TRBV18
abundance: .
d_gene: .
CDR3nt: TGTGCCAGCTCACCAGGAGGGAACCTAGACAATGAGCAGTTCTTC
CDR3aa: CASSPGGNLDNEQFF

j_gene: TRBJ2-7
v_gene: TRBV2
abundance: .
d_gene: TRBD2
CDR3nt: TGTGCCAGCAGAAGAACTAGCGACCCCTACGAGCAGTACTTC
CDR3aa: CASRRTSDPYEQYF

j_gene: TRBJ1-6
v_gene: TRBV11-1
abundance: .
d_gene: .
CDR3nt: TGTGCCAGCAGCTTAAAGGGAGCGGGCTCACCCCTCCACTTT
CDR3aa: CASSLKGAGSPLHF

j_gene: TRBJ1-2
v_gene: TRBV30
abundance: once
d_gene: .
CDR3nt: TGTGCCTGGAGTGTTTTTTTAGGAGATTTGCTTGGACAGACCCTTAACTATGGCTACACCTTC
CDR3aa: CAWSVFLGDLLGQTLNYGYTF

j_gene: TRBJ1-2
v_gene: TRBV19
abundance: .
d_gene: .
CDR3nt: TGTGCCAGTAGTATTGCCACGGGGCAGGGGAACTATGGCTACACCTTC
CDR3aa: CASSIATGQGNYGYTF

j_gene: TRBJ2-2
v_gene: TRBV19
abundance: .
d_gene: TRBD2
CDR3nt: TGTGCCAGTAGTATAGATCGGGAGGGCGGGGAGCTGTTTTTT
CDR3aa: CASSIDREGGELFF

j_gene: TRBJ2-2
v_gene: TRBV12-3/TRBV12-4
abundance: .
d_gene: .
CDR3nt: TGTGCCAGCAGTTTCTTGGGGCCCGGGGAGCTGTTTTTT
CDR3aa: CASSFLGPGELFF

j_gene: TRBJ2-7
v_gene: TRBV5-1
abundance: .
d_gene: .
CDR3nt: TGCGCCAGCAGCCTGACCGGGGGGCGCACCTTAGAGCAGTACTTC
CDR3aa: CASSLTGGRTLEQYF

j_gene: TRBJ2-2
v_gene: TRBV7-6
abundance: once
d_gene: TRBD1
CDR3nt: TGTGCCAGCAGCCAGTTAAGGACAGGGGAGACCGGGGAGCTGTTTTTT
CDR3aa: CASSQLRTGETGELFF

j_gene: TRBJ1-2
v_gene: TRBV11-2
abundance: .
d_gene: TRBD1
CDR3nt: TGTGCCAGCAGCTTGGGGGACAGACAAGGCTACACCTTC
CDR3aa: CASSLGDRQGYTF

j_gene: TRBJ1-4
v_gene: TRBV30
abundance: .
d_gene: TRBD1
CDR3nt: TGTGCCTGGAGTGTCCCGACAGGGGGCGACGAAAAACTGTTTTTT
CDR3aa: CAWSVPTGGDEKLFF

j_gene: TRBJ2-3
v_gene: TRBV6-5
abundance: .
d_gene: TRBD2
CDR3nt: TGTGCCAGCAGTCCGACTAGCGGGAGAGGTACGCAGTATTTT
CDR3aa: CASSPTSGRGTQYF

j_gene: TRBJ1-3
v_gene: TRBV30
abundance: .
d_gene: .
CDR3nt: TGTGCCTGGACGGGGGGCACTGGAAACACCATATATTTT
CDR3aa: CAWTGGTGNTIYF

j_gene: TRBJ2-7
v_gene: TRBV19
abundance: .
d_gene: TRBD1
CDR3nt: TGTGCCAGTACCTCGGACAGGGGTTACGAGCAGTACTTC
CDR3aa: CASTSDRGYEQYF

j_gene: TRBJ1-3
v_gene: TRBV28
abundance: .
d_gene: .
CDR3nt: TGTGCCAGCAGCCCGGGGGGGGGTCGCTCTGGAAACACCATATATTTT
CDR3aa: CASSPGGGRSGNTIYF

j_gene: TRBJ1-2
v_gene: TRBV12-3/TRBV12-4
abundance: .
d_gene: .
CDR3nt: TGTGCCAGCAGTTTTCGGGGATGGGGCTACACCTTC
CDR3aa: CASSFRGWGYTF

j_gene: TRBJ2-7
v_gene: TRBV5-5
abundance: once
d_gene: .
CDR3nt: TGTGCCAGCAGCCCCCAGGTCTACGAGCAGTACTTC
CDR3aa: CASSPQVYEQYF

j_gene: TRBJ2-2
v_gene: TRBV4-1
abundance: .
d_gene: .
CDR3nt: TGCGCCAGCAGCCAAGAGTTACTAAACACCGGGGAGCTGTTTTTT
CDR3aa: CASSQELLNTGELFF

j_gene: TRBJ1-1
v_gene: TRBV9
abundance: few
d_gene: TRBD1
CDR3nt: TGTGCCAGCAGCGTAGCTGTGGGACAGAACCCCTCGAACACTGAAGCTTTCTTT
CDR3aa: CASSVAVGQNPSNTEAFF

j_gene: TRBJ1-2
v_gene: TRBV2
abundance: few
d_gene: .
CDR3nt: TGTGCCAGCAGCGACCTAGACAGGAGTTCCAACGGCTACACCTTC
CDR3aa: CASSDLDRSSNGYTF

j_gene: TRBJ1-1
v_gene: TRBV7-3
abundance: once
d_gene: .
CDR3nt: TGTGCCAGCAGCTTAAGCGGGGGCACTGAAGCTTTCTTT
CDR3aa: CASSLSGGTEAFF

j_gene: TRBJ1-1
v_gene: TRBV5-8
abundance: .
d_gene: .
CDR3nt: TGTGCCAGCAGCTTGGTCAGAGGGGGAGCTTTCTTT
CDR3aa: CASSLVRGGAFF

j_gene: TRBJ2-1
v_gene: TRBV11-2
abundance: once
d_gene: TRBD2
CDR3nt: TGTGCCAGCAGTCCGGGAGGGCCAAGTTTTGAGCAGTTCTTC
CDR3aa: CASSPGGPSFEQFF

j_gene: TRBJ2-3
v_gene: TRBV5-1
abundance: .
d_gene: TRBD2
CDR3nt: TGCGCCAGCAGCTGGACGGCGGGAGGGCCGGAAGATACGCAGTATTTT
CDR3aa: CASSWTAGGPEDTQYF

j_gene: TRBJ2-3
v_gene: TRBV29-1
abundance: once
d_gene: .
CDR3nt: TGCAGCGTTGGGCCCAGCGCAACAGATACGCAGTATTTT
CDR3aa: CSVGPSATDTQYF

j_gene: TRBJ2-2
v_gene: TRBV27
abundance: .
d_gene: TRBD1
CDR3nt: TGTGCCAGCAGCCGGAACAGGGGAACCGGGGAGCTGTTTTTT
CDR3aa: CASSRNRGTGELFF

j_gene: TRBJ2-1
v_gene: TRBV5-1
abundance: .
d_gene: TRBD1
CDR3nt: TGCGCCAGCAGCTCCCGGGACAGGGGGGATGAGCAGTTCTTC
CDR3aa: CASSSRDRGDEQFF

j_gene: TRBJ2-2
v_gene: TRBV4-1
abundance: .
d_gene: TRBD2
CDR3nt: TGCGCCAGCAGCCAACTAGCGGGAGAAACCGGGGAGCTGTTTTTT
CDR3aa: CASSQLAGETGELFF

j_gene: TRBJ1-2
v_gene: TRBV15
abundance: .
d_gene: TRBD1
CDR3nt: TGTGCCACCAGCAGGTACAGGGGGCAGGTTGGCTACACCTTC
CDR3aa: CATSRYRGQVGYTF

j_gene: TRBJ1-5
v_gene: TRBV19
abundance: .
d_gene: .
CDR3nt: TGTGCCAGTAGTCGGACAGCTATCAATCAGCCCCAGCATTTT
CDR3aa: CASSRTAINQPQHF

j_gene: TRBJ1-2
v_gene: TRBV28
abundance: once
d_gene: TRBD1
CDR3nt: TGTGCCAGCAGTTCGGGACAGGTCTATGGCTACACCTTC
CDR3aa: CASSSGQVYGYTF

j_gene: TRBJ1-5
v_gene: TRBV12-5
abundance: once
d_gene: .
CDR3nt: TGTGCTAGTGCCCCGAGACAGGTTGATAGCAATCAGCCCCAGCATTTT
CDR3aa: CASAPRQVDSNQPQHF

j_gene: TRBJ1-6
v_gene: TRBV27
abundance: .
d_gene: .
CDR3nt: TGTGCCAGCAGTTTAAGGGAGGGGAGGGGAGGTAATTCACCCCTCCACTTT
CDR3aa: CASSLREGRGGNSPLHF

j_gene: TRBJ2-3
v_gene: TRBV2
abundance: .
d_gene: TRBD2
CDR3nt: TGTGCCAGCGGTTCCGGGACTAGCGGTTTCACAGATACGCAGTATTTT
CDR3aa: CASGSGTSGFTDTQYF

j_gene: TRBJ2-2
v_gene: TRBV7-2
abundance: .
d_gene: .
CDR3nt: TGTGCCAGCAGCCCTAGATTCCAATCAACCGGGGAGCTGTTTTTT
CDR3aa: CASSPRFQSTGELFF

j_gene: TRBJ2-7
v_gene: TRBV5-1
abundance: .
d_gene: .
CDR3nt: TGCGCCAGCAGCCCAAGCTCGACAGGGAGGGAGCAGTACTTC
CDR3aa: CASSPSSTGREQYF

j_gene: TRBJ1-5
v_gene: TRBV7-9
abundance: .
d_gene: .
CDR3nt: TGTGCCAGCAGCTTAGGTCAGGAACAGCCCCAGCATTTT
CDR3aa: CASSLGQEQPQHF

j_gene: TRBJ2-7
v_gene: TRBV10-2
abundance: once
d_gene: .
CDR3nt: TGCGCCAGCACGAGGGACACCGCTCCCCCCTCCTACGAGCAGTACTTC
CDR3aa: CASTRDTAPPSYEQYF

j_gene: TRBJ2-3
v_gene: TRBV5-1
abundance: .
d_gene: .
CDR3nt: TGCGCCAGCAGCCTAGACTTGGCTCGGGGAGATACGCAGTATTTT
CDR3aa: CASSLDLARGDTQYF

j_gene: TRBJ1-2
v_gene: TRBV9
abundance: .
d_gene: .
CDR3nt: TGTGCCAGCAGCGCTACTTCCTTGGATGGCTACACCTTC
CDR3aa: CASSATSLDGYTF

j_gene: TRBJ2-7
v_gene: TRBV13
abundance: .
d_gene: .
CDR3nt: TGTGCCAGCAGCCCTCGTCGGGACTCTCACGAGCAGTACTTC
CDR3aa: CASSPRRDSHEQYF

j_gene: TRBJ2-7
v_gene: TRBV5-1
abundance: .
d_gene: .
CDR3nt: TGCGCCAGCAGCGGCGGCCTGATCTACGAGCAGTACTTC
CDR3aa: CASSGGLIYEQYF

j_gene: TRBJ1-4
v_gene: TRBV27
abundance: .
d_gene: TRBD1
CDR3nt: TGTGCCAGCAGGGCCCTACAGGGGGCCTCTGGTGAAAAACTGTTTTTT
CDR3aa: CASRALQGASGEKLFF

j_gene: TRBJ2-1
v_gene: TRBV7-9
abundance: few
d_gene: TRBD2
CDR3nt: TGTGCCAGCAGCCTGGGACTAGCGGGAAATGAGCAGTTCTTC
CDR3aa: CASSLGLAGNEQFF